This record looks at one T cell receptor (beta chain) sequence and its context. The length of the CDR3 is 15 residues. CDR1 is SGHRS, CDR2 YFSETQ, per germline. With 7 bases clipped from V and 4 bases from J, the junction kept 12 bases outside the gene matches. Everyone who took part was roughly 18 to 89 years old, and they came from about two dozen US areas. In the study's own analysis: Estimates of nucleated cell counts were drawn from the amplification of reference gene primers. TCRdb's copy holds only in-frame clones and misses some; the assay was immunoSEQ multiplex PCR. Clonal size and the V and J genes are those of that table, whereas D and trimming came from the DNA. The sample contains approximately 170,000 clones, 89% of which appear only once. The data belong to a study of blood T cell repertoires in COVID-19. For the study at large: The cDNA or gDNA used as material had been derived from T cells, B-cell-depleted T cells, or PBMCs.

This chain connects TRBV5-1 to TRBJ2-5; TRBD2 aligns across 8 bases. This TCR derives from a woman younger than 30 who had recovered from COVID-19. Sequencing used PBMCs or T cells enriched from blood (not recorded which). The CDR3 coding sequence is TGCGCCAGCGCCCTAAGCGGGAGTTTGGGAGAGACCCAGTACTTC. Translated: CASALSGSLGETQYF.